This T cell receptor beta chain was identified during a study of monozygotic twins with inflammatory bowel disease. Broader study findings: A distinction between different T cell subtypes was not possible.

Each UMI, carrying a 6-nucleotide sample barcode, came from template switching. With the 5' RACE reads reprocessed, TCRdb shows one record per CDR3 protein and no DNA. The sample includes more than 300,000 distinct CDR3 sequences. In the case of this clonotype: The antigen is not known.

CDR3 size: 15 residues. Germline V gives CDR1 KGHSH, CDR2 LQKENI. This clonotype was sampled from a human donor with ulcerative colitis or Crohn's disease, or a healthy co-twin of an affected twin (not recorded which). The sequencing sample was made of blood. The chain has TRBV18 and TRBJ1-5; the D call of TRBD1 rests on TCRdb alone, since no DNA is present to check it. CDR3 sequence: CASSPPDRINQPQHF. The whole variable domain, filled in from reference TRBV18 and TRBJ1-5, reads NAGVMQNPRHLVRRRGQEARLRCSPMKGHSHVYWYRQLPEEGLKFMVYLQKENIIDESGMPKERFSAEFPKEGPSILRIQQVVRGDSAAYFCASSPPDRINQPQHFGDGTRLSIL.